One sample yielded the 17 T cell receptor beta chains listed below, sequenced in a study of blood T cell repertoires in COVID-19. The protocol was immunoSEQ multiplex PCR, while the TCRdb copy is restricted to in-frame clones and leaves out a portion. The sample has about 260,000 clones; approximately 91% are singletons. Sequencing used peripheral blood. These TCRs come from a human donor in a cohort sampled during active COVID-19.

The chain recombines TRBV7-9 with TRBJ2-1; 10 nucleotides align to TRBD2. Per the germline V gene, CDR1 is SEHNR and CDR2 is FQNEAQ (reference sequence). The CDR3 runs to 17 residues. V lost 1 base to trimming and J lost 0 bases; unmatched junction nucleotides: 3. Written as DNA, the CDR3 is TGTGCCAGCAGCTTAGTACTAGCGGGGTACTCCTACAATGAGCAGTTCTTC. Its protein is CASSLVLAGYSYNEQFF.

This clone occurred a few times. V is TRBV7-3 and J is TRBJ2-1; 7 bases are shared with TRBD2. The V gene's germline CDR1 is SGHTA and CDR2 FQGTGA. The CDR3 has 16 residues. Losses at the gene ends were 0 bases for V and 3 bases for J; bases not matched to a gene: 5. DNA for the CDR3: TGTGCCAGCAGCTTAACCGGCGGGAGCTACTACAATGAGCAGTTCTTC. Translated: CASSLTGGSYYNEQFF.

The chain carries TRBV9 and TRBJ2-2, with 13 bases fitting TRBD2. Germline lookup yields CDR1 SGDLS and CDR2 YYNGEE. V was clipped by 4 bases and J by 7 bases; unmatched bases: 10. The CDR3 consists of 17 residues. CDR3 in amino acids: CASSTRLAGGGGGELFF. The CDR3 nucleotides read TGTGCCAGCAGCACCCGACTAGCGGGGGGTGGTGGCGGGGAGCTGTTTTTT.

The DNA for the CDR3 is TGTGCCAGCACCCTGGATGGGCGGCCAGGAGGCCGCGAGCAGTACTTC. Encoded protein: CASTLDGRPGGREQYF. The rearrangement uses TRBV7-2 and TRBJ2-7; D possibly corresponds to TRBD2 (5 bases). In germline, CDR1 is SGHTA, CDR2 FQGNSA. V shed 7 bases and J shed 6 bases, with 25 bases lying between them. The CDR3 is made up of 16 amino acids.

The CDR3 DNA is TGTGCCAGCAGTGGGTTTGGTAGAAAAGCTAACTATGGCTACACCTTC. Protein sequence: CASSGFGRKANYGYTF. V gene TRBV6-1 combines with J gene TRBJ1-2; D unclear. The germline gives CDR1 MNHNS, CDR2 SASEGT. The V end lost 4 bases, the J end lost 0 bases, and 15 bases lay between the germline ends. CDR3 length equals 16 residues.

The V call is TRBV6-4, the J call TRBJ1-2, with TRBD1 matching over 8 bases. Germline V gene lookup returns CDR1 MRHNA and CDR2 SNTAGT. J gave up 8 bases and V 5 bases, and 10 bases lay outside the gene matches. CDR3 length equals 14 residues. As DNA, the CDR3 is TGTGCCAGCAGTCCGGGACAGGCCCTATCCGGCTACACCTTC. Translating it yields CASSPGQALSGYTF.

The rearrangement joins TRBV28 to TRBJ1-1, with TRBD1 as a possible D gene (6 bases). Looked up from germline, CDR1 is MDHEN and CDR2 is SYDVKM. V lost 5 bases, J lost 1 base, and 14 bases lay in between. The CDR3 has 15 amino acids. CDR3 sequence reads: CASSPEWTENTEAFF. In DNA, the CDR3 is TGTGCCAGCAGTCCCGAGTGGACAGAGAACACTGAAGCTTTCTTT.

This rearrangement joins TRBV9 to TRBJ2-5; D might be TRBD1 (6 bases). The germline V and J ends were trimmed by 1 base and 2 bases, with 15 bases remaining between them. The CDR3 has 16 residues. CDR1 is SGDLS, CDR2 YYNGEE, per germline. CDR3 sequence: CASSVSGQTGQETQYF. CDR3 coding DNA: TGTGCCAGCAGCGTATCCGGACAGACGGGTCAAGAGACCCAGTACTTC.

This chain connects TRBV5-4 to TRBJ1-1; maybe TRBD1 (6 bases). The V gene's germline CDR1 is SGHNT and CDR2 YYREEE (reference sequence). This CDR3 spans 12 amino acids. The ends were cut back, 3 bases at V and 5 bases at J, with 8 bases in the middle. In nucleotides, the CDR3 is TGTGCCAGCAGCTCTCAGGGGACTGAAGCTTTCTTT. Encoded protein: CASSSQGTEAFF.

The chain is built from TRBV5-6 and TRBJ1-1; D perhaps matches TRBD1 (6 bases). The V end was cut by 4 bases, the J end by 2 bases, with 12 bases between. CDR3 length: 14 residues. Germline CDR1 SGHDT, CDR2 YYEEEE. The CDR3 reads CASSTGQTNTEAFF. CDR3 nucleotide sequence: TGTGCCAGCAGCACTGGACAGACCAACACTGAAGCTTTCTTT.

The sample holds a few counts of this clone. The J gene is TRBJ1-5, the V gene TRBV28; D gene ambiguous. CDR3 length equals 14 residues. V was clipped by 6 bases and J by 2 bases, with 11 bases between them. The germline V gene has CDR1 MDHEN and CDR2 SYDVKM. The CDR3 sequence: CASSPNVGNQPQHF. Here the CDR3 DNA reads TGTGCCAGCAGCCCGAACGTAGGCAATCAGCCCCAGCATTTT.

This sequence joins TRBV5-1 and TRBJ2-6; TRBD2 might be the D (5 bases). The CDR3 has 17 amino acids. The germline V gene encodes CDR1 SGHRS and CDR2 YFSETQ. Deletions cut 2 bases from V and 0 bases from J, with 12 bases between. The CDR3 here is CASSFPGINSGANVLTF. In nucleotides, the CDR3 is TGCGCCAGCAGCTTTCCGGGGATAAACTCTGGGGCCAACGTCCTGACTTTC.

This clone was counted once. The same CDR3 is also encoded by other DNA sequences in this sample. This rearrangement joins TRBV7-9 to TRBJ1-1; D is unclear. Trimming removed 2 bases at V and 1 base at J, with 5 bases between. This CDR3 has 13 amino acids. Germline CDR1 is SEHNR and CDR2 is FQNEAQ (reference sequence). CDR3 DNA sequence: TGTGCCAGCAGCTTAACCGGGAACACTGAAGCTTTCTTT. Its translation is CASSLTGNTEAFF.

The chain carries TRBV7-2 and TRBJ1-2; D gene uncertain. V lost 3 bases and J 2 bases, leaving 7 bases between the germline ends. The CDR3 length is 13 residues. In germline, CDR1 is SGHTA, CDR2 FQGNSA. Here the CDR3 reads CASSFARNYGYTF. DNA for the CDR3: TGTGCCAGCAGCTTCGCCAGAAACTATGGCTACACCTTC.

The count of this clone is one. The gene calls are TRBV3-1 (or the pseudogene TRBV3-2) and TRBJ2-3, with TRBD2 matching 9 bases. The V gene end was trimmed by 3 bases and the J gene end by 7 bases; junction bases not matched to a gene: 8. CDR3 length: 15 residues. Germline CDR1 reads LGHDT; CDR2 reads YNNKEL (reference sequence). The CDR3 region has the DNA TGTGCCAGCAGCCAGGGACTAGCCCCAACTCATACGCAGTATTTT. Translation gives CASSQGLAPTHTQYF.

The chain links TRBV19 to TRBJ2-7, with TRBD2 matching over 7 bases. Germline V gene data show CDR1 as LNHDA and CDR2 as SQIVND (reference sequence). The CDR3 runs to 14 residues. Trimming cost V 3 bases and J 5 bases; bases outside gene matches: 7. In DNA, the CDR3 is TGTGCCAGTAGTATCCGCCTAGCGGCGGACGAGCAGTACTTC. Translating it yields CASSIRLAADEQYF. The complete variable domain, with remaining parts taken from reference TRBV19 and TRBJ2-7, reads DGGITQSPKYLFRKEGQNVTLSCEQNLNHDAMYWYRQDPGQGLRLIYYSQIVNDFQKGDIAEGYSVSREKKESFPLTVTSAQKNPTAFYLCASSIRLAADEQYFGPGTRLTVT.

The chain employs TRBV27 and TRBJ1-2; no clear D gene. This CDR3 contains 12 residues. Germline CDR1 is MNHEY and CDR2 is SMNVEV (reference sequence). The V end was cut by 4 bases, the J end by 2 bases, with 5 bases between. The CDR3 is CASSSGNYGYTF. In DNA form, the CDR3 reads TGTGCCAGCAGTTCGGGGAACTATGGCTACACCTTC.